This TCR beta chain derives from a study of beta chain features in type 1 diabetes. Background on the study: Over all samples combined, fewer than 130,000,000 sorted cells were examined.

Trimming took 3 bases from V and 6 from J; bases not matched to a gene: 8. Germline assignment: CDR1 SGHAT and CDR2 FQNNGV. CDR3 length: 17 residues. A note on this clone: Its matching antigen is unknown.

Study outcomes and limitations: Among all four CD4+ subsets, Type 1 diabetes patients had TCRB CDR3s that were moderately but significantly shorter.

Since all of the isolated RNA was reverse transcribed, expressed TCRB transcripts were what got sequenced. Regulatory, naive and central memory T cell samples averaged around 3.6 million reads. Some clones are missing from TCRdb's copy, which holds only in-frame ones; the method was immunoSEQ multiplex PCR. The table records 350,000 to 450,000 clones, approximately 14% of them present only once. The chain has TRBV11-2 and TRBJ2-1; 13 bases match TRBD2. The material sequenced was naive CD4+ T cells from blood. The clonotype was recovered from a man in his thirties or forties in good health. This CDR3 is CASSFYGRTSGGNEQFF. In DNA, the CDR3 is TGTGCCAGCAGCTTCTACGGCCGGACTAGCGGGGGCAATGAGCAGTTCTTC.